These 13 T cell receptor beta chains share one sample of origin, sequenced in a study of blood T cell repertoires in COVID-19. Repertoires were generated with immunoSEQ multiplex PCR, while TCRdb's copy carries only in-frame clones and drops some. Of over 200,000 clones listed, around 80% are singletons. Sequencing was done on a sample of peripheral blood. All receptors come from a human donor in a cohort sampled during active COVID-19.

This sequence joins TRBV7-2 and TRBJ2-2; 9 nucleotides line up with TRBD2. From germline, CDR1 is SGHTA and CDR2 FQGNSA. The junction had 13 bases not matched to a gene; V was cut back by 4 bases and J by 4 bases. The CDR3 has 18 amino acids. The CDR3 DNA sequence: TGTGCCAGCAGCTCATGGGGCGCGGGAGGGCCCGTCACCGGGGAGCTGTTTTTT. Its protein is CASSSWGAGGPVTGELFF.

CDR3 region: CASSPATGGLFEKLFF. The DNA of the CDR3 is TGTGCCAGCTCACCGGCAACAGGGGGCCTTTTTGAAAAACTGTTTTTT. The gene calls are TRBV18 and TRBJ1-4, with TRBD1 matching 9 bases. The CDR3 consists of 16 residues. CDR1 is KGHSH, CDR2 LQKENI, per germline. V lost 3 bases to trimming and J lost 7 bases; unmatched junction nucleotides: 9.

This clone was counted a single time. The rearrangement uses TRBV5-1 and TRBJ1-1; possibly TRBD1 for D (5 bases). Germline V gene lookup returns CDR1 SGHRS and CDR2 YFSETQ. V lost 0 bases and J lost 4, with 10 bases in between. The CDR3 is made up of 14 amino acids. CDR3 sequence (DNA): TGCGCCAGCAGCTTGGCAGGGTGGGGCACTGAAGCTTTCTTT. Encoded protein: CASSLAGWGTEAFF.

This clone turned up a few times. The chain recombines TRBV4-3 with TRBJ2-3, with D unclear. V lost 0 bases and J lost 2, with 9 bases in between. The germline V gene has CDR1 LGHNA and CDR2 YSLEER. The CDR3 length is 15 residues. CDR3 DNA: TGCGCCAGCAGCCAAGAACATCACGACACAGATACGCAGTATTTT. Its translation: CASSQEHHDTDTQYF.

Here the CDR3 DNA reads TGTGCCAGTAGTATAGCCGGGACAGGGTCTGAAAAACTGTTTTTT. Encoded protein: CASSIAGTGSEKLFF. V usage is TRBV19 and J usage is TRBJ1-4, with 9 bases aligning to TRBD1. The germline gives CDR1 LNHDA, CDR2 SQIVND (reference sequence). The V and J ends lost 1 base and 7 bases, in that order; junction bases with no gene match: 4. The CDR3 extends over 15 amino acids.

This rearrangement joins TRBV10-1 to TRBJ1-1, with D unclear. Germline V gene data show CDR1 as WNHNN and CDR2 as SYGVQD (reference sequence). This CDR3 has 14 amino acids. The germline V and J ends were trimmed by 4 bases and 12 bases, with 21 bases remaining between them. Written as DNA, the CDR3 is TGCGCCAGCAGTGCGTTGAATTCGCCTCGGGTAACTTTCTTT. This translates into CASSALNSPRVTFF.

For the CDR3, the DNA is TGTGCCACCAGCAGAGATGGGGCACCTGGCTACACCTTC. It is translated as CATSRDGAPGYTF. The chain uses TRBV15 and TRBJ1-2; D is possibly TRBD1 (5 bases). The length of the CDR3 is 13 residues. In germline, CDR1 is LNHNV, CDR2 YYDKDF (reference sequence). V lost 0 bases to trimming and J lost 7 bases, with 9 bases between them.

This sequence joins TRBV5-1 and TRBJ2-7; D is ambiguous. The CDR3 sequence is 14 residues long. V lost 0 bases and J 1 base, leaving 8 bases between the germline ends. Germline V CDR1 and CDR2: SGHRS, YFSETQ. The CDR3 sequence: CASSLGPGSYEQYF. CDR3 sequence (DNA): TGCGCCAGCAGCTTGGGGCCAGGTTCCTACGAGCAGTACTTC.

The J gene is TRBJ1-5, the V gene TRBV30; D possibly corresponds to TRBD1 (6 bases). This CDR3 contains 16 residues. Germline V gene data show CDR1 as GTSNPN and CDR2 as SVGIG (reference sequence). Trimming pared 1 base from V and 1 base from J, leaving 14 bases between. CDR3 sequence reads: CAWSGRAGASNQPQHF. For the CDR3, the DNA is TGTGCCTGGAGTGGAAGGGCAGGGGCGAGCAATCAGCCCCAGCATTTT.

In this sample, this clone turned up a few times. The chain employs TRBV7-3 and TRBJ2-2; 9 bases map to TRBD1. V gave up 5 bases and J gave up 6 bases; unmatched junction bases: 4. The length of the CDR3 is 14 residues. The germline gives CDR1 SGHTA, CDR2 FQGTGA. DNA for the CDR3: TGTGCCAGCAGCCCGGGACAGGGTTCCGGGGAGCTGTTTTTT. This translates into CASSPGQGSGELFF.

The chain has TRBV6-5 and TRBJ1-2, with 12 bases fitting TRBD1. Germline assignment: CDR1 MNHEY and CDR2 SVGAGI. With 10 bases clipped from V and 7 bases from J, the junction kept 10 bases outside the gene matches. This CDR3 spans 14 amino acids. The CDR3 protein is CATSRDRGLLGYTF. The DNA for the CDR3 is TGTGCCACCTCAAGGGACAGGGGGCTCCTTGGCTACACCTTC.

The chain joins TRBV28 to TRBJ2-3, with D maybe TRBD2 (6 bases). The CDR3 covers 17 residues. V lost 5 bases and J 7 bases, leaving 25 bases between the germline ends. CDR1 is MDHEN, CDR2 SYDVKM, per germline. The CDR3 nucleotides read TGTGCCAGCAGTCCTATTCGGGGGTTAGAATCGGGAAATACGCAGTATTTT. Encoded protein: CASSPIRGLESGNTQYF.

This clone is a singleton in its sample. CDR3 in amino acids: CSVGEAAKSEQYF. As DNA, the CDR3 is TGCAGCGTTGGAGAAGCTGCGAAGAGCGAGCAGTACTTC. V and J are TRBV29-1 and TRBJ2-7; D is unresolved. Trimming pared 4 bases from V and 6 bases from J, leaving 16 bases between. This CDR3 has 13 amino acids. Germline CDR1 SQVTM, CDR2 ANQGSEA.